A selection of T cell receptor beta chains follows, all from one sample in a study of CD8+ T cells in alopecia areata. Here immunoSEQ multiplex PCR was the method, and the copy in TCRdb shows in-frame clones only, minus some. Here the sample spans 270,000 or so clones, about three fifths being singletons. Sequencing used CD4+ T cells sorted from blood, obtained at week 24, from a patient treated with tofacitinib. Receptor source: a human donor with alopecia areata. CDR3s include the opening cysteine and the closing phenylalanine or tryptophan. The order of the fields is CDR3 protein, CDR3 DNA, D gene, V gene, clone size, J gene. The D gene is left open where the match is weak. Size is stated for part of the rows, as once, few or many counts, or as a class when the clone is expanded.

CDR3: CSVEALLNTEAFF
DNA: TGCAGCGTTGAGGCCCTCCTGAACACTGAAGCTTTCTTT
D: NA
V: TRBV29-1
size: NA
J: TRBJ1-1

CDR3: CASMDENYGYTF
DNA: TGTGCCAGTATGGACGAAAACTATGGCTACACCTTC
D: NA
V: TRBV19
size: NA
J: TRBJ1-2

CDR3: CASRAQGVPGELFF
DNA: TGTGCCAGTCGAGCACAGGGGGTTCCCGGGGAGCTGTTTTTT
D: TRBD1
V: TRBV19
size: NA
J: TRBJ2-2

CDR3: CASSQDWSSGTTDTQYF
DNA: TGTGCCAGCAGCCAAGATTGGAGTAGCGGGACCACAGATACGCAGTATTTT
D: TRBD2
V: TRBV4-2
size: NA
J: TRBJ2-3

CDR3: CASSETGAKNIQYF
DNA: TGTGCCAGCAGTGAGACAGGGGCCAAAAACATTCAGTACTTC
D: TRBD1
V: TRBV25-1
size: NA
J: TRBJ2-4

CDR3: CASSSETGPDTQYF
DNA: TGTGCCAGCAGTTCCGAGACAGGGCCAGATACGCAGTATTTT
D: TRBD1
V: TRBV2
size: NA
J: TRBJ2-3

CDR3: CASSPTGSNQPQHF
DNA: TGCGCCAGCAGCCCCACAGGGAGCAATCAGCCCCAGCATTTT
D: NA
V: TRBV4-3
size: few
J: TRBJ1-5

CDR3: CAWSVQQGQGEKKLFF
DNA: TGTGCCTGGAGTGTTCAGCAGGGACAGGGAGAGAAAAAACTGTTTTTT
D: TRBD1
V: TRBV30
size: NA
J: TRBJ1-4

CDR3: CSVGTGAYTYNEQFF
DNA: TGCAGCGTTGGGACAGGGGCGTACACCTACAATGAGCAGTTCTTC
D: TRBD1
V: TRBV29-1
size: once
J: TRBJ2-1

CDR3: CASSVSSVVQREQETQYF
DNA: TGTGCCAGCAGCGTCTCCTCCGTCGTACAGCGCGAGCAAGAGACCCAGTACTTC
D: NA
V: TRBV9
size: NA
J: TRBJ2-5

CDR3: CASGHSEQYF
DNA: TGTGCCAGCGGACACTCCGAGCAGTACTTC
D: NA
V: TRBV28
size: NA
J: TRBJ2-7

CDR3: CASRLRGEQYF
DNA: TGTGCCAGCAGACTCAGGGGCGAGCAGTACTTC
D: NA
V: TRBV6-5
size: few
J: TRBJ2-7

CDR3: CASRGQVYEQYF
DNA: TGTGCCAGCAGGGGACAGGTCTACGAGCAGTACTTC
D: TRBD1
V: TRBV6-6
size: few
J: TRBJ2-7

CDR3: CASSLGGTQYF
DNA: TGTGCCAGCAGCTTAGGAGGGACCCAGTACTTC
D: NA
V: TRBV7-2
size: NA
J: TRBJ2-5

CDR3: CASSLLQYGGTDTQYF
DNA: TGCGCCAGCAGCCTACTACAGTACGGAGGCACAGATACGCAGTATTTT
D: NA
V: TRBV4-1
size: NA
J: TRBJ2-3

CDR3: CAWSDSYEQYF
DNA: TGTGCCTGGAGTGACTCCTACGAGCAGTACTTC
D: NA
V: TRBV30
size: NA
J: TRBJ2-7

CDR3: CSVDSLYGYTF
DNA: TGCAGCGTTGACAGTCTCTATGGCTACACCTTC
D: NA
V: TRBV29-1
size: NA
J: TRBJ1-2

CDR3: CAWRKGQNYNEQFF
DNA: TGTGCCTGGAGAAAGGGACAGAACTACAATGAGCAGTTCTTC
D: TRBD1
V: TRBV30
size: few
J: TRBJ2-1

CDR3: CASSQTVGQPQHF
DNA: TGTGCCAGCAGCCAGACAGTCGGTCAGCCCCAGCATTTT
D: NA
V: TRBV14
size: NA
J: TRBJ1-5

CDR3: CASSLTTQETQYF
DNA: TGCGCCAGCAGCTTAACGACCCAAGAGACCCAGTACTTC
D: NA
V: TRBV5-1
size: NA
J: TRBJ2-5

CDR3: CASSESGTGAYEQYF
DNA: TGTGCCAGCAGTGAATCCGGGACAGGAGCCTACGAGCAGTACTTC
D: TRBD1
V: TRBV25-1
size: once
J: TRBJ2-7

CDR3: CASSFGTSGAEQYF
DNA: TGTGCCAGCAGCTTCGGGACTAGCGGGGCCGAGCAGTACTTC
D: TRBD2
V: TRBV5-6
size: NA
J: TRBJ2-7

CDR3: CASSLRQSYEQYF
DNA: TGCGCCAGCAGCTTGCGGCAGAGCTACGAGCAGTACTTC
D: NA
V: TRBV5-1
size: NA
J: TRBJ2-7

CDR3: CASSFGWTGRQETQYF
DNA: TGTGCCAGCAGCTTTGGCTGGACAGGGAGACAAGAGACCCAGTACTTC
D: TRBD1
V: TRBV5-6
size: NA
J: TRBJ2-5

CDR3: CASSLDGPIVHTF
DNA: TGTGCCAGCAGTTTAGATGGTCCCATCGTCCACACCTTC
D: NA
V: TRBV28
size: NA
J: TRBJ1-2

CDR3: CASGDRGSYNEQFF
DNA: TGTGCCAGCGGGGACAGGGGCTCCTACAATGAGCAGTTCTTC
D: TRBD1
V: TRBV7-9
size: few
J: TRBJ2-1

CDR3: CAWSPGRETQYF
DNA: TGTGCCTGGAGTCCGGGGCGGGAGACCCAGTACTTC
D: NA
V: TRBV30
size: NA
J: TRBJ2-5

CDR3: CASKISSSNQPQHF
DNA: TGTGCCAGCAAGATCAGCAGTTCTAATCAGCCCCAGCATTTT
D: NA
V: TRBV6-1
size: NA
J: TRBJ1-5

CDR3: CAINRDYEQYF
DNA: TGTGCCATTAACAGGGACTACGAGCAGTACTTC
D: NA
V: TRBV2
size: NA
J: TRBJ2-7

CDR3: CASSLGLVPYGYTF
DNA: TGTGCCAGCAGCTTAGGGCTAGTCCCCTATGGCTACACCTTC
D: NA
V: TRBV7-8
size: many
J: TRBJ1-2

CDR3: CASSALPTNEKLFF
DNA: TGTGCCAGCAGCGCCCTACCAACTAATGAAAAACTGTTTTTT
D: NA
V: TRBV9
size: NA
J: TRBJ1-4

CDR3: CASSLPQGSNEQFF
DNA: TGTGCCAGCAGCTTGCCACAGGGCTCCAATGAGCAGTTCTTC
D: NA
V: TRBV5-4
size: NA
J: TRBJ2-1

CDR3: CAWSGQNTEAFF
DNA: TGTGCCTGGAGCGGACAGAACACTGAAGCTTTCTTT
D: NA
V: TRBV30
size: NA
J: TRBJ1-1

CDR3: CASGDRNSNQPQHF
DNA: TGTGCCAGCGGTGACAGAAATAGCAATCAGCCCCAGCATTTT
D: NA
V: TRBV6-6
size: few
J: TRBJ1-5

CDR3: CAWSAPRGVVNQPQHF
DNA: TGTGCCTGGAGTGCCCCGAGGGGGGTTGTAAATCAGCCCCAGCATTTT
D: NA
V: TRBV30
size: NA
J: TRBJ1-5

CDR3: CASAQGAWNSPLHF
DNA: TGTGCCAGTGCACAGGGGGCTTGGAATTCACCCCTCCACTTT
D: TRBD1
V: TRBV7-2
size: few
J: TRBJ1-6

CDR3: CASSPYGGYYEQYF
DNA: TGTGCCAGCAGCCCATATGGGGGATACTACGAGCAGTACTTC
D: NA
V: TRBV9
size: NA
J: TRBJ2-7

CDR3: CTTTDSGNTIYF
DNA: TGCACCACGACCGACTCTGGAAACACCATATATTTT
D: NA
V: TRBV29-1
size: NA
J: TRBJ1-3

CDR3: CASSPLLAGGRETQYF
DNA: TGTGCCAGCAGCCCGCTACTAGCGGGGGGACGAGAGACCCAGTACTTC
D: TRBD2
V: TRBV7-2
size: NA
J: TRBJ2-5

CDR3: CASKTSLAGGETQYF
DNA: TGTGCCAGCAAAACGAGTCTAGCGGGAGGAGAGACCCAGTACTTC
D: TRBD2
V: TRBV2
size: NA
J: TRBJ2-5